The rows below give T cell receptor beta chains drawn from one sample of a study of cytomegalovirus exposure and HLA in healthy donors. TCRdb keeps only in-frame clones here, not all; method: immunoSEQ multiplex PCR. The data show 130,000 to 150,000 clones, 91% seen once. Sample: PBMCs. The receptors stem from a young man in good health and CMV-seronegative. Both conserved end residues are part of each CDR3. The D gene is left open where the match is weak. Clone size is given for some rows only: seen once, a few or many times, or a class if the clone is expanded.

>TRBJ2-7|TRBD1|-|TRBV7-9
CASSPRQGKKSYEQYF
TGTGCCAGCAGCCCCCGACAGGGGAAGAAGTCGTACGAGCAGTACTTC
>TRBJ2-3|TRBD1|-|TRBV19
CASRDRGTDTQYF
TGTGCCAGTAGGGACAGGGGGACAGATACGCAGTATTTT
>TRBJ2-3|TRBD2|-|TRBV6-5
CASSRGGSPTDTQYF
TGTGCCAGCAGTCGCGGGGGGAGCCCCACAGATACGCAGTATTTT
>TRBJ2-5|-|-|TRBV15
CATSRWTEQETQYF
TGTGCCACCAGCAGATGGACAGAACAAGAGACCCAGTACTTC
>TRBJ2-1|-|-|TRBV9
CASSVSPRYSYNEQFF
TGTGCCAGCAGCGTAAGCCCTCGTTACTCCTACAATGAGCAGTTCTTC
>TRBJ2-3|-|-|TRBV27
CASSSVGTDTQYF
TGTGCCAGCAGTTCGGTTGGCACAGATACGCAGTATTTT
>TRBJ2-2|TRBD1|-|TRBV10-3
CANRDRGTGELFF
TGTGCCAACAGGGACAGGGGCACCGGGGAGCTGTTTTTT
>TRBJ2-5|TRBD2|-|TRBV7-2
CASSQRTSSQETQYF
TGTGCCAGCAGCCAAAGGACTAGCTCGCAAGAGACCCAGTACTTC
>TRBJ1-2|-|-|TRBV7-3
CASSLGRGSYGYTF
TGTGCCAGCAGCTTAGGGCGTGGGTCCTATGGCTACACCTTC
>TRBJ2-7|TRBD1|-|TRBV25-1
CASSGQGDYEQYF
TGTGCCAGCAGCGGACAGGGAGACTACGAGCAGTACTTC
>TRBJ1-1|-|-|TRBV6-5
CASSYPTQGRTEAFF
TGTGCCAGCAGTTACCCAACTCAGGGCAGAACTGAAGCTTTCTTT
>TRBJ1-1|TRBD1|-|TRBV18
CASSPGQALGTEAFF
TGTGCCAGCTCACCAGGACAGGCTTTGGGCACTGAAGCTTTCTTT
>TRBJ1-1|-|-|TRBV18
CASSQDRNTEAFF
TGTGCCAGCTCACAGGACAGGAACACTGAAGCTTTCTTT
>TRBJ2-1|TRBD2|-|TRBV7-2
CASSPQKTSGFYNEQFF
TGTGCCAGCAGCCCCCAGAAGACTAGCGGGTTCTACAATGAGCAGTTCTTC
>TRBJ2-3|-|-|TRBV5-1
CASSPPSGSTDTQYF
TGCGCCAGCAGCCCCCCGAGCGGCAGCACAGATACGCAGTATTTT
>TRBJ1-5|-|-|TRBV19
CASSISLSGNQPQHF
TGTGCCAGTAGTATAAGCCTCTCGGGCAATCAGCCCCAGCATTTT
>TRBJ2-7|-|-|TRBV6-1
CASHFRSYEQYF
TGTGCCAGCCACTTCCGCTCCTACGAGCAGTACTTC
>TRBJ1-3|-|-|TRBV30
CAWDRGSGNTIYF
TGTGCCTGGGATCGGGGTTCCGGAAACACCATATATTTT
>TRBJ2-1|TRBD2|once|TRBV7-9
CASSLLAGSIYNEQFF
TGTGCCAGCAGCTTATTAGCGGGATCTATCTACAATGAGCAGTTCTTC
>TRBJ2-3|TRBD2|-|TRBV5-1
CASRPLAGGRGDTQYF
TGCGCCAGCAGGCCCTTAGCGGGAGGACGGGGAGATACGCAGTATTTT
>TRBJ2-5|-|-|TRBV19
CASSPLVAGLQETQYF
TGTGCCAGCAGTCCGCTGGTAGCTGGCCTCCAAGAGACCCAGTACTTC
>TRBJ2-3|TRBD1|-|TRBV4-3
CASSRATGGYTDTQYF
TGCGCCAGCAGCCGAGCGACAGGGGGATACACAGATACGCAGTATTTT
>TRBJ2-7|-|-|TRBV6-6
CASSYSNLVSYEQYF
TGTGCCAGCAGTTACTCTAACCTAGTTTCGTACGAGCAGTACTTC
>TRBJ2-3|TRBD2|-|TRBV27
CASSLQREANTDTQYF
TGTGCCAGCAGCCTACAGCGGGAGGCTAACACAGATACGCAGTATTTT
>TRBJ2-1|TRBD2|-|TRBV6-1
CASSDGTTQYNEQFF
TGTGCCAGCAGTGACGGGACTACCCAGTACAATGAGCAGTTCTTC
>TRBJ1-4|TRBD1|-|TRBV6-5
CASSWTGSGEKLFF
TGTGCCAGCAGTTGGACAGGGTCGGGCGAAAAACTGTTTTTT
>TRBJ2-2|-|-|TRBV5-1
CASSFLVDSPGELFF
TGCGCCAGCAGCTTCCTGGTAGACAGTCCGGGGGAGCTGTTTTTT
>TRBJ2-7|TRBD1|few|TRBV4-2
CASSLTGTGAHEQYF
TGTGCCAGCAGCCTAACCGGGACAGGGGCCCACGAGCAGTACTTC
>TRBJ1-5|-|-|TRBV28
CASSLLTGTGNQPQHF
TGTGCCAGCAGTTTATTGACGGGAACCGGGAATCAGCCCCAGCATTTT
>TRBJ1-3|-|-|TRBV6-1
CASSEAPGSRNTIYF
TGTGCCAGCAGTGAAGCCCCGGGTAGTAGAAACACCATATATTTT
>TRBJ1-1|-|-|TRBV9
CASSVGIGAHMNTEAFF
TGTGCCAGCAGCGTAGGGATAGGGGCCCACATGAACACTGAAGCTTTCTTT
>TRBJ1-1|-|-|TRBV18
CASSPIGDSEAFF
TGTGCCAGCTCACCTATAGGAGACTCTGAAGCTTTCTTT
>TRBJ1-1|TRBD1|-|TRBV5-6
CASSLAVGRGIMNTEAFF
TGTGCCAGCAGCTTGGCCGTGGGCAGGGGGATCATGAACACTGAAGCTTTCTTT
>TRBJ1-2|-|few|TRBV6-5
CASSYSNSPYGYTF
TGTGCCAGCAGTTACTCGAACAGTCCGTATGGCTACACCTTC
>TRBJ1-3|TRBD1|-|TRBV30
CAWVRDRVSGNTIYF
TGTGCCTGGGTCCGGGACAGGGTTTCTGGAAACACCATATATTTT
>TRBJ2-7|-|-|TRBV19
CASRRVQGGEQYF
TGTGCCAGTAGGAGGGTGCAGGGAGGCGAGCAGTACTTC
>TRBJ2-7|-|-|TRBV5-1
CASSFGFGNEQYF
TGCGCCAGCAGCTTTGGTTTCGGGAACGAGCAGTACTTC
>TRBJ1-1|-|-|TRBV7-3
CASSLGDIVPNTEAFF
TGTGCCAGCAGCTTAGGGGACATAGTCCCGAACACTGAAGCTTTCTTT
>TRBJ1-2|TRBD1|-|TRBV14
CASSLNGQAIYGYTF
TGTGCCAGCAGCCTGAACGGACAGGCCATCTATGGCTACACCTTC
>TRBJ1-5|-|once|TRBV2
CASSAVNSNQPQHF
TGTGCCAGCAGTGCAGTGAATAGCAATCAGCCCCAGCATTTT
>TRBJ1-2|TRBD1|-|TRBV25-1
CASSEFVPTGGRFDGYTF
TGTGCCAGCAGTGAATTTGTGCCTACAGGGGGTCGTTTTGATGGCTACACCTTC
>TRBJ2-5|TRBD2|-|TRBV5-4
CASSSWTSGDGVQYF
TGTGCCAGCAGCTCCTGGACTAGCGGGGACGGGGTCCAGTACTTC
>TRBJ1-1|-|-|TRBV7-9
CASSPIGGGTEAFF
TGTGCCAGCAGCCCGATCGGGGGGGGGACTGAAGCTTTCTTT
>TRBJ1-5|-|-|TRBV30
CAWSVSGNQPQHF
TGTGCCTGGAGTGTTAGCGGCAATCAGCCCCAGCATTTT
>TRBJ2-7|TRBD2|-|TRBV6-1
CATLAGTPYEQYF
TGTGCCACCTTAGCGGGGACTCCCTACGAGCAGTACTTC
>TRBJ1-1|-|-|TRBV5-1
CASSIGTEAFF
TGCGCCAGCAGCATCGGGACTGAAGCTTTCTTT
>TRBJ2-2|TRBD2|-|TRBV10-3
CAITRAGGVNTGELFF
TGTGCCATCACCCGAGCGGGAGGGGTGAACACCGGGGAGCTGTTTTTT
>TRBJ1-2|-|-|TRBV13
CASSSILGGTDYGYTF
TGTGCCAGCAGCTCGATCCTTGGAGGCACCGACTATGGCTACACCTTC
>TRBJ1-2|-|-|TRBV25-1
CASSGGGQNYGYTF
TGTGCCAGCAGTGGGGGCGGACAAAACTATGGCTACACCTTC
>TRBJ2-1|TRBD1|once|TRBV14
CASSQLQGVLIGNEQFF
TGTGCCAGCAGCCAACTACAGGGGGTTTTGATAGGGAATGAGCAGTTCTTC
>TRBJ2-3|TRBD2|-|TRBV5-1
CASSLDLAGGPADTQYF
TGCGCCAGCAGCTTGGACCTGGCGGGAGGGCCAGCAGATACGCAGTATTTT
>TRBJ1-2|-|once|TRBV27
CASSPGGWRNYGYTF
TGTGCCAGCAGCCCCGGGGGTTGGAGAAACTATGGCTACACCTTC
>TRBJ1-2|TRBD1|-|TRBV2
CAIGQGSRGYTF
TGTGCCATAGGACAGGGTTCCCGGGGCTACACCTTC